The 9 T cell receptor beta chains reported below all come from one sample, sequenced in a study of shared clonotypes between healthy human individuals. Some clones are missing from TCRdb's copy, which holds only in-frame ones; the method was immunoSEQ multiplex PCR. The profile covers some 500,000 clones, with more than 95% appearing a single time and around 0.066% taken by the ten largest. Source material: naive CD4+ T cells sorted from blood. Subset specified: CD45RA+ positively selected. Receptors were obtained from a woman younger than 45 in good health.

The rearrangement uses TRBV10-2 and TRBJ2-7, with D tentatively TRBD1 (5 bases). There are 13 residues in the CDR3. V lost 10 bases, J lost 2 bases, and 15 bases lay in between. Germline CDR1 WSHSY, CDR2 SAAADI. The CDR3 DNA reads as TGCGCCACCTCGACAGAGAAAACCTACGAGCAGTACTTC. Protein: CATSTEKTYEQYF.

V and J are TRBV4-1 and TRBJ1-1; possibly TRBD1 for D (5 bases). V was cut by 0 bases and J by 7 bases, with 15 bases left in between. The CDR3 covers 15 residues. The germline V gene has CDR1 MGHRA and CDR2 YSYEKL. The CDR3 region is CASSQDPGKKGEAFF. The DNA for the CDR3 is TGCGCCAGCAGCCAAGATCCAGGGAAAAAGGGTGAAGCTTTCTTT.

This clone was observed a single time. The chain links TRBV14 to TRBJ2-5, with D perhaps matching TRBD1 (5 bases). The V end was cut by 0 bases, the J end by 5 bases, with 13 bases between. Germline lookup yields CDR1 SGHDN and CDR2 FVKESK. The CDR3 consists of 15 residues. The CDR3 reads CASSQDWQGRETQYF. CDR3 bases: TGTGCCAGCAGCCAAGATTGGCAGGGCAGGGAGACCCAGTACTTC.

The chain carries TRBV2 and TRBJ2-5, with a weak D call TRBD2 (5 bases). Germline V lookup: CDR1 SNHLY, CDR2 FYNNEI. The CDR3 totals 13 residues. The V and J ends lost 5 bases and 7 bases respectively, with 14 bases between them. The CDR3 protein is CASSWDREATQYF. DNA for the CDR3: TGTGCCAGCAGTTGGGATCGGGAAGCGACCCAGTACTTC.

The J gene is TRBJ1-6, the V gene TRBV30; D unclear. CDR3 length: 19 amino acids. Trimming removed 2 bases at V and 0 bases at J, with 20 bases between. Germline V lookup: CDR1 GTSNPN, CDR2 SVGIG (reference sequence). CDR3 nucleotides: TGTGCCTGGAGTCCCCGTTTTTTGGGGTATAGCTCCTATAATTCACCCCTCCACTTT. Residues: CAWSPRFLGYSSYNSPLHF.

The gene calls are TRBV15 and TRBJ1-2; 9 nucleotides align to TRBD1. Germline V gene lookup returns CDR1 LNHNV and CDR2 YYDKDF (reference sequence). The length of the CDR3 is 16 residues. After removal of 1 base from V and 4 bases from J, the junction contained 7 bases not matched to a gene. The CDR3 DNA reads as TGTGCCACCAGCAGAGGCGGGACAGGGCATTCCTATGGCTACACCTTC. The encoded protein is CATSRGGTGHSYGYTF.

This chain links TRBV18 with TRBJ2-3, with no clear D. CDR3 length: 14 residues. CDR1 is KGHSH and CDR2 is LQKENI in the germline V gene. V was shortened by 3 bases and J by 2 bases, with 9 bases between the two germline ends. The CDR3: CASSPYRDTDTQYF. For the CDR3, the DNA is TGTGCCAGCTCACCGTATAGGGACACAGATACGCAGTATTTT.

The chain is built from TRBV6-1 and TRBJ1-1; D unclear. The CDR3 runs to 17 residues. Germline CDR1 is MNHNS and CDR2 is SASEGT. V lost 2 bases, J lost 1 base, and 17 bases lay in between. In DNA, the CDR3 is TGTGCCAGCAGTGAACGGACCTTCTTAACAGAGAACACTGAAGCTTTCTTT. This gives the protein CASSERTFLTENTEAFF.

The chain employs TRBV6-5 and TRBJ1-5, with D hard to call. The CDR3 has 14 residues. The V end lost 6 bases, the J end lost 9 bases, and 18 bases lay between the germline ends. Per the germline V gene, CDR1 is MNHEY and CDR2 is SVGAGI. The DNA of the CDR3 is TGTGCCAGCAGCCCCCGGACTGTGCTAGGGCCCCAGCATTTT. It encodes CASSPRTVLGPQHF.